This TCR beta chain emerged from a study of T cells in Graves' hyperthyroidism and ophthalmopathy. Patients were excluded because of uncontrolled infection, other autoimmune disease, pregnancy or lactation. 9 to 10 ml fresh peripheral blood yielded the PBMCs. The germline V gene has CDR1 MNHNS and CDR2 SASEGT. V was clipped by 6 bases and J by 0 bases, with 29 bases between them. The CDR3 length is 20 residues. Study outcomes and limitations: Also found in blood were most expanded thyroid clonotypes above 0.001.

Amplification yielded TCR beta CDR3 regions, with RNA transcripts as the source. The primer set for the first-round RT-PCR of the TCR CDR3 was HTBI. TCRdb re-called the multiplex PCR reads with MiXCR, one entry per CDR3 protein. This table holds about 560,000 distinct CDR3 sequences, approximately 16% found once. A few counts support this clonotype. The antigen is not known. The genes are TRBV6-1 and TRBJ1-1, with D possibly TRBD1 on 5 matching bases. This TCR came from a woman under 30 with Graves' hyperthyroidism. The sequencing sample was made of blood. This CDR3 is CASRTHPRGPEGYMNTEAFF. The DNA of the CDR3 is TGTGCCAGCAGAACTCACCCTCGGGGACCCGAAGGTTATATGAACACTGAAGCTTTCTTT.